This T cell receptor (beta chain) was profiled in a study of CD8+CD57+ T cells in acquired aplastic anemia. Study as a whole: DNA per sorted CD4+ or CD8+ sample ranged about 0.17 to 30 ug, averaging about 3 ug.

This clonotype was counted ten times or more. What it binds is not known. Profiling of TCR beta VDJ combinations and CDR3 sequences used genomic DNA as template. TCRdb analysed the reads with MiXCR anew, one entry per CDR3 protein. The repertoire holds approximately 170,000 distinct CDR3 sequences, approximately 51% seen once, with 3.2% in the top ten. Germline loops: CDR1 SQVTM, CDR2 ANQGSEA. V shed 5 bases, J shed 2 bases, and the junction held 11 bases outside the gene matches. This CDR3 spans 15 amino acids. Patients selected for sequencing had displayed CD8+CD57+ cell expansion by flow cytometry. General study points: Patients shared about 30 CD8+ CDR3 sequences with controls.

The sequence derives from a human donor with aplastic anemia. The chain is built from TRBV29-1 and TRBJ1-1, with 7 bases fitting TRBD1. The sequenced sample consisted of sorted CD4+, CD8+, or CD8+CD57+ T cells (not recorded which) from PBMCs. CDR3 in DNA: TGCAGCGTTCGGGACAGCATCATTGGAAACACTGAAGCTTTCTTT. It yields the protein CSVRDSIIGNTEAFF.